The TCR beta chain described here comes from a study of early T cells in non-severe SARS-CoV-2 infection. The table lists this clonotype with a few counts. CDR1 MDHEN and CDR2 SYDVKM come from the germline V gene. The CDR3 has 22 residues. Trimming removed 3 bases from V and 3 bases from J; junction bases left unmatched: 17. Unique molecular identifiers were attached to individual cDNA molecules. TCRdb re-called the 5' RACE reads with MiXCR, one entry per CDR3 protein. Of fewer than 85,000 distinct CDR3 sequences in the sample, about a sixth are singletons; the top ten hold about 3%. The sequence came from an adult who was a healthcare worker with PCR-confirmed SARS-CoV-2 infection or an uninfected control (not recorded which). Sequencing used whole blood. J is TRBJ2-1 and V is TRBV28; 16 positions match TRBD2. The CDR3 bases are TGTGCCAGCAGTTTCCCCTCCAAACCCGGGACTAGCGGGAGGGCCAGCTACAATGAGCAGTTCTTC. Its translation is CASSFPSKPGTSGRASYNEQFF.